This T cell receptor beta chain appears in the sequencing data of a study of T cell repertoires in cytomegalovirus infection. TCRdb called the reads again in MiXCR, with one record for every CDR3 protein. The sample lists 750,000 to 900,000 distinct CDR3 sequences, almost 30% seen once, with over 10% in the top ten. A word on this clonotype: Its antigen is still unknown.

Germline lookup yields CDR1 MNHEY and CDR2 SMNVEV (reference sequence). Trimming shortened V by 0 bases and J by 5 bases, and 11 bases separated the two germline ends. The CDR3 sequence is 15 residues long. This material consisted of cultured CD8+ T cells from PBMCs, taken from culture after CMV antigen stimulation. This clonotype originated in a human donor in good health (CMV status not recorded). Some clones in this sample may be carry-over from other donors' samples. The chain is built from TRBV27 and TRBJ2-1, with D possibly TRBD2 on 7 matching bases. In DNA form, the CDR3 reads TGTGCCAGCAGTTTATCGGGAGGGGGAAACAATGAGCAGTTCTTC. Protein sequence: CASSLSGGGNNEQFF.